This TCR beta chain emerged from a study of blood T cell repertoires in COVID-19. Measured with immunoSEQ multiplex PCR; TCRdb has only the in-frame clones, and not every one. The sample consists of 25,000 to 35,000 clones, approximately 84% of them appearing once. Trimming took off 6 bases at V and 2 bases at J, with 11 bases between the two ends. The CDR3 length is 14 residues. CDR1 LGHDT and CDR2 YNNKEL come from the germline V gene (reference sequence). This sequence joins TRBV3-1 (or the pseudogene TRBV3-2) and TRBJ1-5, with D maybe TRBD1 (6 bases). Sequencing was performed on peripheral blood. The sequence came from a woman in her fifties or sixties with acute or convalescent COVID-19. CDR3 amino acids: CASRYREGNQPQHF. CDR3 in DNA: TGTGCCAGCAGATACAGGGAAGGCAATCAGCCCCAGCATTTT.